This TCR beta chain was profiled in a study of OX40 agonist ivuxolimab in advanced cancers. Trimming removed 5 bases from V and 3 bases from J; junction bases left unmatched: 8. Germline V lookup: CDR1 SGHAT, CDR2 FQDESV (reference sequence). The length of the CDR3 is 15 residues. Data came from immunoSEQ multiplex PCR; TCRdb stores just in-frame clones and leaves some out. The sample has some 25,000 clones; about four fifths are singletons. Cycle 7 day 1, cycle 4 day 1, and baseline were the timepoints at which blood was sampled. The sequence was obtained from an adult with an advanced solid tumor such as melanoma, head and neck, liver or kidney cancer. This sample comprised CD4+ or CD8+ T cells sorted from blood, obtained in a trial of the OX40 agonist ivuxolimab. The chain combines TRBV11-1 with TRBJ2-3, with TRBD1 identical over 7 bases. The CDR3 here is CASSPRQGWTDTQYF. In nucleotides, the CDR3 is TGTGCCAGCAGCCCCCGACAGGGTTGGACAGATACGCAGTATTTT.